This T cell receptor (beta chain) was retrieved from a study of blood T cell repertoires in COVID-19. The assay was immunoSEQ multiplex PCR, and TCRdb's table has in-frame clones only and misses some. The profile shows around 290,000 clones, approximately 88% of them singletons. V lost 1 base, J lost 1 base, and 3 bases stayed unmatched. Germline CDR1 and CDR2: SGHRS and YFSETQ. CDR3 length: 16 residues. J is TRBJ2-2 and V is TRBV5-1, with 8 positions matching TRBD1. The source of this sequence is a woman between 25 and 40 years old who had recovered from COVID-19. The sample consisted of PBMCs or T cells enriched from blood (not recorded which). CDR3 nucleotide sequence: TGCGCCAGCAGCTTGCGTGGACAGGGGAACACCGGGGAGCTGTTTTTT. This encodes CASSLRGQGNTGELFF.